Below, 22 T cell receptor beta chains from the same sample are listed, as sequenced in a study of beta chain features in type 1 diabetes (dated by TCRdb to 2016 to 2019). Preparation of the library involved the immunoSEQ multiplex PCR assay. The High Capacity cDNA Reverse Transcription Kit was used to reverse transcribe all of the isolated RNA, meaning that expressed TCRB transcripts were what got sequenced. Here the immuneACCESS table is served through TCRdb, limited to in-frame sequences with V and J called. Missing clones are a known gap in these copies; in checked studies unresolved V genes cover under half, and the rest lacks a known reason. The sample yields 450,000 to 600,000 clones; over 25% were counted once. 0.05% to 0.07% of the sample rests with the top ten. Source material: naive CD4+ T cells from blood. The sample's cell subset or site label is to be understood as: true naive CD4+ T cells. The receptors originated from a man aged 18 to 30 in good health.

This clone has a handful of counts. Other DNA sequences in the same sample also yield this CDR3. V is TRBV7-2 and J is TRBJ2-1; D gene unclear. The V end was cut by 6 bases, the J end by 4 bases, with 4 bases between. The CDR3 loop spans 11 amino acids. In germline, CDR1 is SGHTA, CDR2 FQGNSA. CDR3 in amino acids: CASSFYNEQFF. The CDR3 coding sequence is TGTGCCAGCAGTTTTTACAATGAGCAGTTCTTC.

The chain carries TRBV11-2 and TRBJ2-1; D unclear. This CDR3 comprises 14 residues. V lost 4 bases and J 4 bases, leaving 11 bases between the germline ends. Germline V lookup: CDR1 SGHAT, CDR2 FQNNGV. This CDR3 reads CASSSIGMYNEQFF. The DNA of the CDR3 is TGTGCCAGCAGCTCTATAGGGATGTACAATGAGCAGTTCTTC.

This clone was observed a handful of times. V usage is TRBV9 and J usage is TRBJ2-2; tentative D call: TRBD1 (6 bases). The CDR3 totals 14 residues. V lost 1 base and J 5 bases, leaving 9 bases between the germline ends. Per the germline V gene, CDR1 is SGDLS and CDR2 is YYNGEE. As DNA, the CDR3 is TGTGCCAGCAGCGTACAAGGGGGAACCGGGGAGCTGTTTTTT. Protein product: CASSVQGGTGELFF.

This clone was counted a few times. V is TRBV6-5 and J is TRBJ2-7; a possible D gene is TRBD2 (5 bases). CDR1 MNHEY and CDR2 SVGAGI come from the germline V gene. CDR3 size: 12 residues. Trimming removed 4 bases at V and 7 bases at J, with 11 bases between. The DNA for the CDR3 is TGTGCCAGCAGTTCTGCAAGGAGGGAGCAGTACTTC. Encoded protein: CASSSARREQYF.

This chain joins TRBV4-3 and TRBJ1-2, with D tentatively TRBD1 (5 bases). V lost 1 base to trimming and J lost 4 bases, with 10 bases between them. The V gene's germline CDR1 is LGHNA and CDR2 YSLEER. The CDR3 consists of 14 residues. CDR3 protein: CASSQVQGSYGYTF. DNA for the CDR3: TGCGCCAGCAGCCAAGTGCAGGGAAGCTATGGCTACACCTTC.

This clone was detected a few times. The chain uses TRBV19 and TRBJ2-3, with D unclear. This CDR3 region has 11 residues. Germline assignment: CDR1 LNHDA and CDR2 SQIVND (reference sequence). Trimming left V 6 bases short and J 3 bases short, with 4 bases between. The CDR3 is CASSLTDTQYF. Written as DNA, the CDR3 is TGTGCCAGTAGCCTGACAGATACGCAGTATTTT. The whole variable domain, filled in from reference TRBV19 and TRBJ2-3, reads DGGITQSPKYLFRKEGQNVTLSCEQNLNHDAMYWYRQDPGQGLRLIYYSQIVNDFQKGDIAEGYSVSREKKESFPLTVTSAQKNPTAFYLCASSLTDTQYFGPGTRLTVL.

This clone was observed a handful of times. One junction end disagrees with the germline gene, perhaps due to a read error. The V and J genes are TRBV30 and TRBJ1-4; 8 nucleotides agree with TRBD1. The CDR3 contains 15 residues. Germline V gives CDR1 GTSNPN, CDR2 SVGIG (reference sequence). This chain's CDR3 is CSWSVRRTGPEKLFF. The DNA for the CDR3 is TGTTCCTGGAGTGTACGCAGGACAGGGCCTGAAAAACTGTTTTTT. Looking up the rest from reference TRBV30 and TRBJ1-4 gives the full variable domain: SQTIHQWPATLVQPVGSPLSLECTVEGTSNPNLYWYRQAAGRGLQLLFYSVGIGQISSEVPQNLSASRPQDRQFILSSKKLLLSDSGFYLCSWSVRRTGPEKLFFGSGTQLSVL.

This clone turned up a few times. The chain joins TRBV7-2 to TRBJ2-7; D could derive from TRBD1 or TRBD2 (5 bases each). The CDR3 totals 14 residues. Trimming stripped 5 bases from V and 5 bases from J, with 16 bases between. Germline V gene lookup returns CDR1 SGHTA and CDR2 FQGNSA. The CDR3 bases are TGTGCCAGCAGCCCCGTTTGGGGGATGGACGAGCAGTACTTC. Amino acids: CASSPVWGMDEQYF.

The chain recombines TRBV11-2 with TRBJ2-1, with TRBD1 matching over 10 bases. V lost 7 bases to trimming and J lost 4 bases; unmatched junction nucleotides: 4. The CDR3 covers 14 residues. Germline CDR1 SGHAT, CDR2 FQNNGV. CDR3: CASIPDRGYNEQFF. CDR3 nucleotides: TGTGCCAGCATACCGGACAGGGGGTACAATGAGCAGTTCTTC.

J is TRBJ2-6 and V is TRBV18, with D unclear. CDR1 is KGHSH and CDR2 is LQKENI in the germline V gene. Trimming took off 4 bases at V and 1 base at J, with 8 bases between the two ends. The CDR3 runs to 15 residues. CDR3 sequence: CASSQPGSGANVLTF. The CDR3 DNA reads TGTGCCAGCTCACAGCCGGGTTCTGGGGCCAACGTCCTGACTTTC.

This clone was seen more than once but under ten times. This chain joins TRBV19 and TRBJ1-1; 8 positions agree with TRBD1. CDR3 size: 14 residues. Germline CDR1 and CDR2: LNHDA and SQIVND (reference sequence). V shed 6 bases, J shed 3 bases, and the junction held 6 bases outside the gene matches. In DNA form, the CDR3 reads TGTGCCAGTAGATTGACAGGGGAGGACACTGAAGCTTTCTTT. Protein product: CASRLTGEDTEAFF.

This clone has just a few counts. The genes are TRBV28 and TRBJ2-1, with D hard to call. In germline, CDR1 is MDHEN, CDR2 SYDVKM. Trimming pared 6 bases from V and 2 bases from J, leaving 5 bases between. The CDR3 covers 12 residues. This CDR3 reads CASRGTYNEQFF. In nucleotides, the CDR3 is TGTGCCAGCAGGGGAACCTACAATGAGCAGTTCTTC.

The J gene is TRBJ2-3, the V gene TRBV7-2, with TRBD1 identical over 7 bases. This CDR3 region has 13 residues. Unmatched junction bases numbered 3, after V lost 5 bases and J lost 4 bases. Germline V gives CDR1 SGHTA, CDR2 FQGNSA. The CDR3 DNA is TGTGCCAGCAGCCGGCAGGGGGCAGATACGCAGTATTTT. The encoded protein is CASSRQGADTQYF.

The chain combines TRBV15 with TRBJ1-4; D not certain. The germline CDR1 and CDR2 sequences are LNHNV and YYDKDF (reference sequence). The V and J ends lost 7 bases and 2 bases respectively, with 5 bases between them. This CDR3 has 12 residues. The CDR3 loop reads CATKGTNEKLFF. DNA of the CDR3: TGTGCCACCAAAGGGACTAATGAAAAACTGTTTTTT.

This clone was observed a few times. V and J are TRBV30 and TRBJ1-5, with D unresolved. Trimming left V 1 base short and J 6 bases short, with 16 bases between. The CDR3 has 15 residues. Germline values: CDR1 GTSNPN, CDR2 SVGIG (reference sequence). The CDR3 nucleotides read TGTGCCTGGAGTGGCGGGCTCCCCGGGAGTCAGCCCCAGCATTTT. Protein product: CAWSGGLPGSQPQHF.

V is TRBV29-1 and J is TRBJ1-1; D gene ambiguous. Trimming stripped 4 bases from V and 14 bases from J, with 20 bases between. CDR1 SQVTM and CDR2 ANQGSEA come from the germline V gene. This CDR3 has 12 amino acids. The CDR3 DNA reads as TGCAGCGTTGCCTTTGTGCAGACGGAGCTATTCTTT. This encodes CSVAFVQTELFF.

This chain links TRBV7-2 with TRBJ1-1; possibly TRBD1 for D (6 bases). Trimming shortened V by 2 bases and J by 6 bases, and 13 bases separated the two germline ends. In germline, CDR1 is SGHTA, CDR2 FQGNSA. The CDR3 sequence is 14 residues long. CDR3 coding DNA: TGTGCCAGCAGCTTAATTCAGGGGCAGTCTGAAGCTTTCTTT. It yields the protein CASSLIQGQSEAFF.

The rearrangement uses TRBV29-1 and TRBJ2-1; D not resolved. This CDR3 is 13 amino acids long. V was cut by 4 bases and J by 4 bases, with 11 bases left in between. Germline V CDR1 and CDR2: SQVTM, ANQGSEA. CDR3 sequence (DNA): TGCAGCGTTGCTAAGCCGCTATACAATGAGCAGTTCTTC. Translating gives CSVAKPLYNEQFF.

This rearrangement joins TRBV29-1 to TRBJ1-2, with D unresolved. CDR1 SQVTM and CDR2 ANQGSEA come from the germline V gene. The CDR3 sequence is 13 residues long. V dropped 6 bases and J dropped 4 bases, with 15 bases sitting between them. CDR3 amino acids: CSVVVDVAYGYTF. In nucleotides, the CDR3 is TGCAGCGTGGTCGTCGACGTGGCCTATGGCTACACCTTC.

The V call is TRBV11-2, the J call TRBJ2-3; no firm D call. Germline V CDR1 and CDR2: SGHAT, FQNNGV. V lost 5 bases and J 2 bases, leaving 5 bases between the germline ends. This CDR3 spans 12 amino acids. The CDR3 loop is CASSPVTDTQYF. The CDR3 DNA reads as TGTGCCAGCAGCCCCGTCACAGATACGCAGTATTTT. Together with reference TRBV11-2 and TRBJ2-3, the CDR3 gives the full variable domain: EAGVAQSPRYKIIEKRQSVAFWCNPISGHATLYWYQQILGQGPKLLIQFQNNGVVDDSQLPKDRFSAERLKGVDSTLKIQPAKLEDSAVYLCASSPVTDTQYFGPGTRLTVL.

The V call is TRBV5-1, the J call TRBJ2-5; a possible D gene is TRBD2 (6 bases). Between the trimmed V and J ends, which lost 1 base and 1 base, there was a span of 11 bases. The CDR3 is 15 residues long. Germline CDR1 SGHRS, CDR2 YFSETQ. CDR3 in amino acids: CASSLQRVGQETQYF. The CDR3 DNA sequence: TGCGCCAGCAGCTTGCAGCGGGTCGGCCAAGAGACCCAGTACTTC. Supplemented by reference TRBV5-1 and TRBJ2-5, the full variable domain reads KAGVTQTPRYLIKTRGQQVTLSCSPISGHRSVSWYQQTPGQGLQFLFEYFSETQRNKGNFPGRFSGRQFSNSRSEMNVSTLELGDSALYLCASSLQRVGQETQYFGPGTRLLVL.

The genes are TRBV5-1 and TRBJ2-3; 15 bases align to TRBD2. The CDR3 sequence is 15 residues long. Trimming cost V 3 bases and J 8 bases; bases outside gene matches: 4. CDR1 SGHRS and CDR2 YFSETQ come from the germline V gene. The CDR3 is CASSSGLAGGSTQYF. The CDR3 DNA is TGCGCCAGCAGCTCGGGACTAGCGGGAGGTAGTACGCAGTATTTT.